This T cell receptor (beta chain) was obtained from a study of T cell repertoires in cytomegalovirus infection. TCRdb re-analysed the reads in MiXCR, keeping a single row per CDR3 protein. Among roughly 190,000 distinct CDR3 sequences, about a tenth were seen once, and the ten largest hold about 5%. Study-level points and caveats: Summed public TCR beta family frequency identified CMV carriers bearing the relevant HLA.

Turning to this clonotype: The antigen is undetermined.

Per germline, CDR1 DFQATT and CDR2 SNEGSKA (reference sequence). This CDR3 contains 15 residues. Germline trimming cut 2 bases from V and 1 base from J; bases unmatched to any gene: 6. Sequenced input: PBMCs. The rearrangement uses TRBV20-1 and TRBJ2-5; 8 bases fit TRBD2. The source is a human donor in good health (CMV status not recorded). Some clones in this sample may be carry-over from other donors' samples. The DNA of the CDR3 is TGCAGTGCTAGATCGCTCAGCGGGAGCCAAGAGACCCAGTACTTC. Translation gives CSARSLSGSQETQYF.